The T cell receptor beta chain under discussion was sequenced for a study of T cell clonality in common variable immunodeficiency. This clone came up a few times. Its specificity is unknown. The assay was immunoSEQ multiplex PCR, and TCRdb's table has in-frame clones only and misses some. This sample comprises 50,000 or so clones, none seen once only. General study results and limits: Reportedly, TCR beta sequences from common variable immunodeficiency showed fewer deletions and N-nucleotide insertions.

The origin of this receptor is a person aged 18-70 years in good health. The specimen was peripheral blood mononuclear cells.

Partial CDR3 DNA: TGTGCCAGCAGCTTAGAGGTTCGAGCGGAAACG. Amino acids: CASSLEVRAET. The entire CDR3 sequence reads CASSLEVRAETQYF. The J gene is TRBJ2-3, the V gene TRBV7-2, with D possibly TRBD2 on 5 matching bases. The sequenced fragment ends 3 residues before the CDR3 boundary, so the rest is inferred from the germline J gene. Germline V CDR1 and CDR2: SGHTA, FQGNSA. This CDR3 region has 14 residues.